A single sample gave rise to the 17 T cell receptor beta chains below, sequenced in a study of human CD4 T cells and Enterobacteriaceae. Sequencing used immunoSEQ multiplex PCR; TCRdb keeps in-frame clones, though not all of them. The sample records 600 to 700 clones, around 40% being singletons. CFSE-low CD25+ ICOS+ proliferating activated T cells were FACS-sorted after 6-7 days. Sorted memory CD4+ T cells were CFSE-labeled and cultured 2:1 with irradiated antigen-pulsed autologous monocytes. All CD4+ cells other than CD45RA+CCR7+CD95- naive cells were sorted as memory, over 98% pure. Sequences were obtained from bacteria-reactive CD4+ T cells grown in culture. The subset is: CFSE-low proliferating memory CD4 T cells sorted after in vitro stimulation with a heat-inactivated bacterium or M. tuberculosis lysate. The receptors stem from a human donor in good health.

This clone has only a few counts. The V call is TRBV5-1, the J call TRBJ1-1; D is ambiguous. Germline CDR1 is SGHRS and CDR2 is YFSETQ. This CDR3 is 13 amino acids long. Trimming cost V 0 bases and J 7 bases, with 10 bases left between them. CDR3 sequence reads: CASSLAGLREAFF. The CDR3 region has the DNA TGCGCCAGCAGCTTGGCCGGTCTGCGTGAAGCTTTCTTT.

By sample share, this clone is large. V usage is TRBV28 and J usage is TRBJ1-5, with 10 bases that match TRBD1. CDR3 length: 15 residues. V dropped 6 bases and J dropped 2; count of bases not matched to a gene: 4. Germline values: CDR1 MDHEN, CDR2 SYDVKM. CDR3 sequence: CASRRDRGGNQPQHF. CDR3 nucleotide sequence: TGTGCCAGCAGAAGGGACAGGGGAGGCAATCAGCCCCAGCATTTT.

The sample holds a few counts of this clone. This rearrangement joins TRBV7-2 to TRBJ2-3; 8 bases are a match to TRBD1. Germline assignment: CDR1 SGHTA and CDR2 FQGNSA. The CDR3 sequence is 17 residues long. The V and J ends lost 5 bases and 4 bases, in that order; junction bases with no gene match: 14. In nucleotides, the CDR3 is TGTGCCAGCAGCCCGATTAGAAGGACAGGGTCCTCAGATACGCAGTATTTT. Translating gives CASSPIRRTGSSDTQYF.

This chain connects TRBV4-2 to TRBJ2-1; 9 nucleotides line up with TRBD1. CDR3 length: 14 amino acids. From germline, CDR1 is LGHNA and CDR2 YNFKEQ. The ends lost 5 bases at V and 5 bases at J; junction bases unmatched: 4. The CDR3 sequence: CASSEGTGNNEQFF. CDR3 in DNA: TGTGCCAGCAGCGAAGGGACAGGGAACAATGAGCAGTTCTTC.

CDR3 sequence reads: CAISEQGGSYNEQFF. The CDR3 DNA is TGTGCCATCAGTGAACAGGGAGGGTCCTACAATGAGCAGTTCTTC. The gene calls are TRBV10-3 and TRBJ2-1, with D perhaps TRBD2 (7 bases). Germline lookup yields CDR1 ENHRY and CDR2 SYGVKD. Trimming left V 3 bases short and J 1 base short, with 10 bases between. The CDR3 is 15 residues long.

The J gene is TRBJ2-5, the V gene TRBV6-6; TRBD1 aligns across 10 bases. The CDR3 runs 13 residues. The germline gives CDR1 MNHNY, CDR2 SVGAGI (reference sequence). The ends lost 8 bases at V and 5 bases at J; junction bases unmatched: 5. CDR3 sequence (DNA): TGTGCCAGCTCTGGACAGGGGGGGGAGACCCAGTACTTC. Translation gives CASSGQGGETQYF.

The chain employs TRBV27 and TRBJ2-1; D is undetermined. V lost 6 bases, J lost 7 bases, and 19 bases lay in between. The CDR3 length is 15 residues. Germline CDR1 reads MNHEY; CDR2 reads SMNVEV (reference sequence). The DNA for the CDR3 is TGTGCCAGCAGCGGCTCCGTGGGTTTGGAGAATGAGCAGTTCTTC. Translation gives CASSGSVGLENEQFF.

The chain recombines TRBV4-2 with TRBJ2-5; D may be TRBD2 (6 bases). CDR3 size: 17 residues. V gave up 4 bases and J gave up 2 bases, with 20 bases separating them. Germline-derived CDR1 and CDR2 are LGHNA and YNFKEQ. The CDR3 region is CASSLGRDFGGQETQYF. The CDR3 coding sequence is TGTGCCAGCAGCCTAGGCCGGGACTTTGGGGGGCAAGAGACCCAGTACTTC.

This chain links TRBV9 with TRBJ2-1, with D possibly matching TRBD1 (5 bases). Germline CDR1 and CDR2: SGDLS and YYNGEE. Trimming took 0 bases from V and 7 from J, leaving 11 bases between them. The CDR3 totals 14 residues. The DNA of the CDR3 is TGTGCCAGCAGCGTAGGGGGCGCGTGGAATGAGCAGTTCTTC. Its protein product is CASSVGGAWNEQFF.

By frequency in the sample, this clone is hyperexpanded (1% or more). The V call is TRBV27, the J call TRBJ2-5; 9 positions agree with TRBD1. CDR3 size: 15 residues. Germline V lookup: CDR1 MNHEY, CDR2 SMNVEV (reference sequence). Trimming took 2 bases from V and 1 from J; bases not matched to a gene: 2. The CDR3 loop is CASSLGQGSQETQYF. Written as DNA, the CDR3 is TGTGCCAGCAGTTTAGGACAGGGGTCCCAAGAGACCCAGTACTTC.

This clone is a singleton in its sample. CDR3 nucleotide sequence: TGTGCCAGCAGGTGGGAGAGCGGGAGAGGCAATGAGCAGTTCTTC. Translation: CASRWESGRGNEQFF. The rearrangement links TRBV2 to TRBJ2-1, with 8 nucleotides matching TRBD2. Germline V gene lookup returns CDR1 SNHLY and CDR2 FYNNEI. The CDR3 extends over 15 amino acids. V gave up 6 bases and J gave up 6 bases; unmatched junction bases: 10. The whole variable domain, remainder taken from reference TRBV2 and TRBJ2-1, is EPEVTQTPSHQVTQMGQEVILRCVPISNHLYFYWYRQILGQKVEFLVSFYNNEISEKSEIFDDQFSVERPDGSNFTLKIRSTKLEDSAMYFCASRWESGRGNEQFFGPGTRLTVL.

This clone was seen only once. This CDR3 is CASSGGATNEKLFF. CDR3 nucleotide sequence: TGTGCCAGCAGTGGGGGGGCAACTAATGAAAAACTGTTTTTT. The chain uses TRBV27 and TRBJ1-4; perhaps TRBD1 as D (5 bases). Trimming took 5 bases from V and 0 from J, leaving 7 bases between them. CDR1 is MNHEY and CDR2 is SMNVEV in the germline V gene (reference sequence). The CDR3 is made up of 14 amino acids.

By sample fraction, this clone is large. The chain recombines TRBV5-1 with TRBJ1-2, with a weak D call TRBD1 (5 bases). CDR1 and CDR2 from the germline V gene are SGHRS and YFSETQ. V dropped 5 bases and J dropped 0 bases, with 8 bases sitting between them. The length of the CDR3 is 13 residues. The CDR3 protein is CASSGGTNYGYTF. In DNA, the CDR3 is TGCGCCAGCAGTGGGGGTACTAACTATGGCTACACCTTC.

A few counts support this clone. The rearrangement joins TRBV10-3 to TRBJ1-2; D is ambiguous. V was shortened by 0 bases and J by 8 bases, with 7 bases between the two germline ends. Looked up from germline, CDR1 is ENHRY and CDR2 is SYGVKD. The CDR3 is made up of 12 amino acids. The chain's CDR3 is CAISESLEGYTF. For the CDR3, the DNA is TGTGCCATCAGTGAGTCCCTTGAAGGCTACACCTTC.

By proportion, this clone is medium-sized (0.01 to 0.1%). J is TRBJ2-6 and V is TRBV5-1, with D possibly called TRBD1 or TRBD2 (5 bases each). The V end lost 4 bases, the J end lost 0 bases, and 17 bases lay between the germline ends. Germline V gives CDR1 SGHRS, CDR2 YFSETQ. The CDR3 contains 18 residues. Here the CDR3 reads CASSPPGTPASGANVLTF. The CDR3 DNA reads TGCGCCAGCAGCCCACCCGGGACGCCAGCCTCTGGGGCCAACGTCCTGACTTTC.

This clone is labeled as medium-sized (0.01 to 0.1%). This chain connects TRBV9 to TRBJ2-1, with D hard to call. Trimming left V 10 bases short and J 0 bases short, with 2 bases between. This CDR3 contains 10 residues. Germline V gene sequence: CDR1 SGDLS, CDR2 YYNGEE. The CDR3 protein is CAVSYNEQFF. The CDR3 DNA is TGTGCCGTCTCCTACAATGAGCAGTTCTTC.

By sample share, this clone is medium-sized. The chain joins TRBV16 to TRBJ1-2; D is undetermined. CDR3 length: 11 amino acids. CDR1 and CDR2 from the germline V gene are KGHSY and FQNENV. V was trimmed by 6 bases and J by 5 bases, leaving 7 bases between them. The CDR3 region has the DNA TGTGCCAGCAGAGGCATTTATGGCTACACCTTC. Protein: CASRGIYGYTF. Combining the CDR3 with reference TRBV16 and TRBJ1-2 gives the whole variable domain GEEVAQTPKHLVRGEGQKAKLYCAPIKGHSYVFWYQQVLKNEFKFLISFQNENVFDETGMPKERFSAKCLPNSPCSLEIQATKLEDSAVYFCASRGIYGYTFGSGTRLTVV.